The 2 T cell receptor beta chains given below trace back to one sample, sequenced in a study of TIL therapy for anti-PD-1-resistant metastatic lung cancer. As to time point: pre-treatment sample, taken before nivolumab and TIL therapy. This was the immunoSEQ v3 assay. The data were produced by immunoSEQ multiplex PCR, yet TCRdb's version contains in-frame clones alone and is incomplete. Of just under 60,000 clones listed, over 70% were seen once; the top ten hold about 2%. The specimen comprised blood, sampled at baseline. Receptors were obtained from a person aged 25-85 years with non-small cell lung cancer.

This clone has only one observation. The V call is TRBV21-1, the J call TRBJ1-3. TRBV21-1 is listed as a pseudogene. The CDR3 is made up of 12 amino acids. DNA for the CDR3: TGTGCCAGCAGCAAGGGGGGAAACACCATATATTTT. This translates into CASSKGGNTIYF.

This clone was counted a single time. The V gene is TRBV19, the J gene TRBJ1-5; D not resolved. V shed 0 bases and J shed 5 bases, with 5 bases lying between them. Germline V gives CDR1 LNHDA, CDR2 SQIVND (reference sequence). The CDR3 is made up of 13 amino acids. This chain's CDR3 is CASSIDAYQPQHF. The CDR3 DNA is TGTGCCAGTAGTATAGACGCCTATCAGCCCCAGCATTTT.